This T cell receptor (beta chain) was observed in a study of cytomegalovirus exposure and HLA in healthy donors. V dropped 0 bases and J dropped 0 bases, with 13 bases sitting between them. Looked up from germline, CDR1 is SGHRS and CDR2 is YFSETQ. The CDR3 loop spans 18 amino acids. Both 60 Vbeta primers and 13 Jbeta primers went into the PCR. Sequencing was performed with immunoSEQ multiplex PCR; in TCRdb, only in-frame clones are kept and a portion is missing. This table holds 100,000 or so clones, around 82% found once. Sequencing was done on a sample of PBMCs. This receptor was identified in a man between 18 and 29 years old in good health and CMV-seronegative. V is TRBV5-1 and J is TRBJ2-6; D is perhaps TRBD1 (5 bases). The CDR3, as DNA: TGCGCCAGCAGCTTGGGTACAGGTACAAGCTCTGGGGCCAACGTCCTGACTTTC. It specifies CASSLGTGTSSGANVLTF.